A single sample is the source of the 17 T cell receptor beta chains below, sequenced in a study of sequential checkpoint blockade in melanoma. Treatment here: randomized to nivolumab then ipilimumab (arm A) or the reverse (arm B). Clones were sequenced by immunoSEQ multiplex PCR, and TCRdb holds only the in-frame ones, with some missing. The sample contains 3,000 to 4,000 clones, less than 60% of which appear only once. The sample in question was CD8+ T cells sorted from blood (inferred from file names), obtained from a patient given nivolumab and ipilimumab in sequence. All receptors come from a human patient with melanoma. Some clones in this sample may be carry-over from other donors' samples.

A few counts support this clone. The V gene is TRBV6-4, the J gene TRBJ1-2; possibly TRBD1 for D (6 bases). The CDR3 contains 15 residues. V lost 5 bases, J lost 6 bases, and 19 bases lay in between. Germline assignment: CDR1 MRHNA and CDR2 SNTAGT. DNA of the CDR3: TGTGCCAGCAGTCCCCAAACCGGGACAATCCATGGCTACACCTTC. This gives the protein CASSPQTGTIHGYTF.

The rearrangement links TRBV27 to TRBJ1-1; D unclear. The CDR3 runs 14 residues. Looked up from germline, CDR1 is MNHEY and CDR2 is SMNVEV (reference sequence). V lost 4 bases, J lost 0 bases, and 9 bases lay in between. The CDR3 DNA follows: TGTGCCAGCAGTTCGCTAGAGATGAACACTGAAGCTTTCTTT. The encoded protein is CASSSLEMNTEAFF.

J is TRBJ2-3 and V is TRBV15, with 10 nucleotides matching TRBD2. The CDR3 contains 16 residues. Germline lookup yields CDR1 LNHNV and CDR2 YYDKDF (reference sequence). The V gene end was trimmed by 3 bases and the J gene end by 0 bases; junction bases not matched to a gene: 3. The CDR3 DNA follows: TGTGCCACCAGCAGGGGACTAGCGTCTAGCACAGATACGCAGTATTTT. The encoded protein is CATSRGLASSTDTQYF.

This clone was seen a single time. The V and J genes are TRBV5-6 and TRBJ1-2, with D perhaps TRBD1 (6 bases). Germline loops: CDR1 SGHDT, CDR2 YYEEEE. Trimming cost V 3 bases and J 4 bases, with 13 bases left between them. The CDR3 totals 14 residues. For the CDR3, the DNA is TGTGCCAGCAGCTCGCAGGGGTGGGGCTATGGCTACACCTTC. Translated: CASSSQGWGYGYTF.

This rearrangement joins TRBV5-4 to TRBJ2-7; TRBD2 aligns across 11 bases. Trimming took 4 bases from V and 3 from J; bases not matched to a gene: 6. The germline V gene has CDR1 SGHNT and CDR2 YYREEE (reference sequence). CDR3 length equals 15 residues. The CDR3 here is CASSMGLADFYEQYF. The CDR3 DNA reads as TGTGCCAGCAGCATGGGACTAGCGGATTTCTACGAGCAGTACTTC. The full variable domain, completed using reference TRBV5-4 and TRBJ2-7, is ETGVTQSPTHLIKTRGQQVTLRCSSQSGHNTVSWYQQALGQGPQFIFQYYREEENGRGNFPPRFSGLQFPNYSSELNVNALELDDSALYLCASSMGLADFYEQYFGPGTRLTVT.

This sequence joins TRBV7-9 and TRBJ2-7; a possible D gene is TRBD1 (5 bases). V was shortened by 5 bases and J by 2 bases, with 13 bases between the two germline ends. The CDR3 runs to 14 residues. CDR1 is SEHNR, CDR2 FQNEAQ, per germline (reference sequence). CDR3: CASSPPGRAYEQYF. The CDR3 region has the DNA TGTGCCAGCAGCCCGCCCGGCAGGGCCTACGAGCAGTACTTC.

The chain carries TRBV27 and TRBJ1-1; TRBD1 might be the D (6 bases). The CDR3 runs to 13 residues. The ends were cut back, 5 bases at V and 5 bases at J, with 12 bases in the middle. Germline loops: CDR1 MNHEY, CDR2 SMNVEV (reference sequence). For the CDR3, the DNA is TGTGCCAGCAGTCAAGGACAGCGAACTGAAGCTTTCTTT. It encodes CASSQGQRTEAFF.

The genes are TRBV7-2 and TRBJ1-6, with 11 bases aligning to TRBD1. Germline trimming cut 1 base from V and 2 bases from J; bases unmatched to any gene: 1. The CDR3 runs to 17 residues. CDR1 is SGHTA, CDR2 FQGNSA, per germline. For the CDR3, the DNA is TGTGCCAGCAGCTTAGGGGACAGGGGGACCTATAATTCACCCCTCCACTTT. Protein: CASSLGDRGTYNSPLHF.

The chain recombines TRBV4-3 with TRBJ2-2, with 7 bases identical to TRBD1. Unmatched junction bases numbered 5, after V lost 4 bases and J lost 3 bases. The CDR3 contains 15 residues. CDR1 LGHNA and CDR2 YSLEER come from the germline V gene. The CDR3 nucleotides read TGCGCCAGCAGCCCCGGACAGGTCTACACCGGGGAGCTGTTTTTT. It specifies CASSPGQVYTGELFF.

The chain has TRBV27 and TRBJ2-7; 10 positions agree with TRBD1. V was clipped by 6 bases and J by 1 base; unmatched bases: 9. Germline CDR1 reads MNHEY; CDR2 reads SMNVEV (reference sequence). This CDR3 has 16 residues. CDR3 protein: CASSHPVDRGSYEQYF. The CDR3 bases are TGTGCCAGCAGCCACCCGGTGGACAGGGGGTCCTACGAGCAGTACTTC.

The chain couples TRBV5-3 to TRBJ2-2, with 9 nucleotides matching TRBD2. TRBV5-3 qualifies as an ORF whose function is uncertain. V lost 0 bases, J lost 5 bases, and 8 bases stayed unmatched. The CDR3 spans 17 residues. CDR3 amino acids: CARSLESGSGRTGELFF. CDR3 DNA sequence: TGTGCCAGAAGCTTGGAATCGGGAAGCGGGAGGACCGGGGAGCTGTTTTTT.

This chain links TRBV20-1 with TRBJ2-7, with D tentatively TRBD1 (6 bases). The CDR3 is 11 residues long. Germline V gives CDR1 DFQATT, CDR2 SNEGSKA (reference sequence). V shed 6 bases and J shed 3 bases, with 9 bases lying between them. The CDR3 here is CSAPQGYEQYF. Written as DNA, the CDR3 is TGCAGTGCGCCACAGGGCTACGAGCAGTACTTC.

Only a few counts were recorded for this clone. The chain couples TRBV19 to TRBJ2-3; TRBD2 might be the D (6 bases). The CDR3 sequence is 15 residues long. Between the trimmed V and J ends, which lost 7 bases and 1 base, there was a span of 15 bases. Per germline, CDR1 LNHDA and CDR2 SQIVND (reference sequence). The CDR3 region has the DNA TGTGCCAGTACCCCCGGGACTTTCGGCACAGATACGCAGTATTTT. Translation gives CASTPGTFGTDTQYF.

Only a few counts were recorded for this clone. The junction and the germline gene differ at one end; a read error may be behind it. This specimen includes other DNA sequences encoding the same CDR3. This chain's CDR3 is CASTPGLGGNTGELFF. Written as DNA, the CDR3 is TGCGCCAGCACCCCCGGACTAGGGGGGAACACCGGGGAGCTGTTTTTT. This chain connects TRBV5-8 to TRBJ2-2, with D tentatively TRBD2 (7 bases). The CDR3 is 16 amino acids. Germline CDR1 SGHTS, CDR2 YDEGEE.

The V and J genes are TRBV14 and TRBJ1-2, with 7 bases identical to TRBD1. Unmatched junction bases numbered 11, after V lost 0 bases and J lost 4 bases. Germline V gene data show CDR1 as SGHDN and CDR2 as FVKESK. The CDR3 runs to 17 residues. The CDR3 is CASSQERLDRDIYGYTF. Here the CDR3 DNA reads TGTGCCAGCAGCCAAGAACGGCTTGACAGGGATATCTATGGCTACACCTTC.

This clone is medium-sized within its sample. The chain couples TRBV10-2 to TRBJ2-3; 7 nucleotides align to TRBD2. Germline values: CDR1 WSHSY, CDR2 SAAADI. The junction had 6 bases not matched to a gene; V was cut back by 6 bases and J by 6 bases. The CDR3 is 13 amino acids. CDR3 sequence: CASRAGDGDTQYF. CDR3 bases: TGCGCCAGCAGGGCGGGAGATGGGGATACGCAGTATTTT.

The chain is built from TRBV7-6 and TRBJ2-3; TRBD2 aligns across 15 bases. The V and J ends lost 5 bases and 2 bases, in that order; junction bases with no gene match: 14. Germline assignment: CDR1 SGHVS and CDR2 FNYEAQ. This CDR3 comprises 20 residues. The CDR3 spells CASSPNLGTSGGPVTDTQYF. The CDR3 DNA reads TGTGCCAGCAGCCCCAATCTCGGGACTAGCGGGGGGCCGGTCACAGATACGCAGTATTTT.